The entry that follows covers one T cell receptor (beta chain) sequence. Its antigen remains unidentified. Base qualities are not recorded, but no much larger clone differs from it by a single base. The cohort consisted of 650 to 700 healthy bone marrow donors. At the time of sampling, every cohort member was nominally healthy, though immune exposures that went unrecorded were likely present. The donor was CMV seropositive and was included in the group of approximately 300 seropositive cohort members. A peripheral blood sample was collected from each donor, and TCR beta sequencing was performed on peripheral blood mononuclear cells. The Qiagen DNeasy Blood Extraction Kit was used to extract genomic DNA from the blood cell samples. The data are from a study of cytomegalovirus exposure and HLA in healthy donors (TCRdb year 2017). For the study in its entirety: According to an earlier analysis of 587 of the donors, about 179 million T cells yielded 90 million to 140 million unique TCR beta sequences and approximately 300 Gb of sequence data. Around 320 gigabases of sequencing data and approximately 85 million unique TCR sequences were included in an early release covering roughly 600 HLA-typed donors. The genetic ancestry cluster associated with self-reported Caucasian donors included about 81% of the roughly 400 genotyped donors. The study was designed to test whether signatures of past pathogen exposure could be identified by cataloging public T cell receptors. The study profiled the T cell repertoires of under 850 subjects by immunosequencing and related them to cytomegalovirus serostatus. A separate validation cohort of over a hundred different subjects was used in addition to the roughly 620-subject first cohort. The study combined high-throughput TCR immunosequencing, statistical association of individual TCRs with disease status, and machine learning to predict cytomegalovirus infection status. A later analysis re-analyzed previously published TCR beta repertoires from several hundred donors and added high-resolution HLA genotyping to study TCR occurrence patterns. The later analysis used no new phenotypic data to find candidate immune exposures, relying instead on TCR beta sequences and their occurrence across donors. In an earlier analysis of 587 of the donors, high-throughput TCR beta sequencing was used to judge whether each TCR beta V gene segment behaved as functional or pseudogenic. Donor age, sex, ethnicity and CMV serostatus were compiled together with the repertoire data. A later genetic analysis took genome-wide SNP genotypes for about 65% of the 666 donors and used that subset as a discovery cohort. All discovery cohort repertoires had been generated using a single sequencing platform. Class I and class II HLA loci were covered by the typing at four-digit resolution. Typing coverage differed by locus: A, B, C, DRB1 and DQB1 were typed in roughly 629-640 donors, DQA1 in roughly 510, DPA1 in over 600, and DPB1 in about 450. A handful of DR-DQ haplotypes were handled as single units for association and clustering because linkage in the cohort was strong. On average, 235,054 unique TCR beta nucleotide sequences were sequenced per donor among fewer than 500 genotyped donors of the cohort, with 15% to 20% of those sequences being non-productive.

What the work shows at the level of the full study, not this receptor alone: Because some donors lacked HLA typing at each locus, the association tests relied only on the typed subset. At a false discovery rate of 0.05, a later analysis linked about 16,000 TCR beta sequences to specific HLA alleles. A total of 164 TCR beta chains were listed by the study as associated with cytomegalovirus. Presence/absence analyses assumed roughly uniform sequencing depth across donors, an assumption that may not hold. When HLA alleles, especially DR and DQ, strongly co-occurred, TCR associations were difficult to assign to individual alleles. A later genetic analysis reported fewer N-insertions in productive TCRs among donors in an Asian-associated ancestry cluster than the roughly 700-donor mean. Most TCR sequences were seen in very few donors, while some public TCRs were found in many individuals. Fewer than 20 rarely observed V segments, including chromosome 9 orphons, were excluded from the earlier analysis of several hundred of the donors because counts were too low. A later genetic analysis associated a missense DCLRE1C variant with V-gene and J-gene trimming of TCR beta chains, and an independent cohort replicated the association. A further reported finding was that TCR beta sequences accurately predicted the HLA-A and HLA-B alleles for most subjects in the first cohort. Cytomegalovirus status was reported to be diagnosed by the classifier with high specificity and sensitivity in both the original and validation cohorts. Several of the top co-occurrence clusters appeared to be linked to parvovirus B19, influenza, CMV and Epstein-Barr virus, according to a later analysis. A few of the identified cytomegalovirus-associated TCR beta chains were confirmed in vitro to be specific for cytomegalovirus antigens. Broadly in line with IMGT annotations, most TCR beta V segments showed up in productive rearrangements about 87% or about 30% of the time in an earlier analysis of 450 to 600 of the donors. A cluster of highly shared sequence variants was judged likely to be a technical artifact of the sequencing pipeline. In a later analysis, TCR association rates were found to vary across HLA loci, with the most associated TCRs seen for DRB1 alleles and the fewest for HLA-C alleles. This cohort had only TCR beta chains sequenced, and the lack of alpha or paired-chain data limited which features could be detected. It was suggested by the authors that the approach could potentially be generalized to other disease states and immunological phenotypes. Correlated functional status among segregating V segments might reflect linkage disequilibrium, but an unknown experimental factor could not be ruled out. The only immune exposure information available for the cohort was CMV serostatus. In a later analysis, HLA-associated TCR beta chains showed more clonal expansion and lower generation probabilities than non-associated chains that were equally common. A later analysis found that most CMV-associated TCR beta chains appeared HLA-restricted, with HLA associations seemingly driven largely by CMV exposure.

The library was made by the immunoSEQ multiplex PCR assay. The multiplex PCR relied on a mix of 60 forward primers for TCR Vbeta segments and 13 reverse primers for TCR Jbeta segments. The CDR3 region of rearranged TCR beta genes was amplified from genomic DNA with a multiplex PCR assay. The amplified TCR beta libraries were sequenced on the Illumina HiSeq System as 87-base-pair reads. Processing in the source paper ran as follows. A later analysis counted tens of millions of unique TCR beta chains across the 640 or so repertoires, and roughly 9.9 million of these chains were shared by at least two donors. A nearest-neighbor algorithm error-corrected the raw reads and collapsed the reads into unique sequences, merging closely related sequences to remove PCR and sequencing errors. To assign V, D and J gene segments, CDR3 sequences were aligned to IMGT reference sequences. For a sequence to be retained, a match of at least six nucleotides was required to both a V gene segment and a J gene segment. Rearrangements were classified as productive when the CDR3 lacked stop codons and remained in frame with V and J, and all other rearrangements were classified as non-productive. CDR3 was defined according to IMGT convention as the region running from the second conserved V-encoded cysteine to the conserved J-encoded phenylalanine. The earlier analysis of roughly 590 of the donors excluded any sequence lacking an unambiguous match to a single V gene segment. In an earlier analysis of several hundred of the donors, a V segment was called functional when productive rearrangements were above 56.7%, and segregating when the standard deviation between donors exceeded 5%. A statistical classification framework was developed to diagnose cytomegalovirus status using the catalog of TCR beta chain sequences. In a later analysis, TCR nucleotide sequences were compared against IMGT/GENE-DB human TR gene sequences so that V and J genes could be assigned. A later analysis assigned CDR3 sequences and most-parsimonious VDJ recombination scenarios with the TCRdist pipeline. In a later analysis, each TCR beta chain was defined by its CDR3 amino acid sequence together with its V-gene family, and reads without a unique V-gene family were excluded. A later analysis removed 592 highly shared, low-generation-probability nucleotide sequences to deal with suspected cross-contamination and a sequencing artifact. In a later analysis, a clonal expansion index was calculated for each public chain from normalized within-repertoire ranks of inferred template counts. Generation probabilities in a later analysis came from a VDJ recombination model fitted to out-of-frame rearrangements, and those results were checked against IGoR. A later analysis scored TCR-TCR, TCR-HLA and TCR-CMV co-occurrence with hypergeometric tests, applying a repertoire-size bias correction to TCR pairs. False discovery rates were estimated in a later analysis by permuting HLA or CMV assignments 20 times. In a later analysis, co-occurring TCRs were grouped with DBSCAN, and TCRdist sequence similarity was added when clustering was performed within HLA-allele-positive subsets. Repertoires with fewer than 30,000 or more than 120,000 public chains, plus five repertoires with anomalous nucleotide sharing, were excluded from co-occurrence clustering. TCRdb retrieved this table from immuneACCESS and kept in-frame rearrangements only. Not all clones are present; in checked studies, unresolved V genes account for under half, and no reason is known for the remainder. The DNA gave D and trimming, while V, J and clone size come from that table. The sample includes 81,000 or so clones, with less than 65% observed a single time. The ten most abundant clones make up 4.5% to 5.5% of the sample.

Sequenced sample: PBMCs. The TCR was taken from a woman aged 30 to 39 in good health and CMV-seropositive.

The CDR3 protein: CASSQETSGGLGNEQFF. The sequence in DNA is TGCGCCAGCAGCCAAGAAACTAGCGGGGGCCTGGGGAATGAGCAGTTCTTC. Recombination linked TRBV4-1 to TRBJ2-1; 11 central nucleotides agree with TRBD2. Counted from cysteine to phenylalanine, this CDR3 has 17 amino acids. The sequence is cut down to CDR3 DNA, 51 bases in frame from base 1. Ends trimmed: V by 0 bases, J by 7 bases; bases unmatched to a gene: 8. CDR1 and CDR2 are drawn from the germline V gene: MGHRA, YSYEKL.